Below are 24 T cell receptor beta chains sequenced from a single sample in a study of T-cell reconstitution after alpha-beta-depleted transplantation in children. This sample's TCRbeta library carried unique molecular identifier barcodes. TCRdb re-analysed the PCR reads in MiXCR, keeping a single row per CDR3 protein. The sample consists of about 400,000 distinct CDR3 sequences, 20% of them appearing once. The input for sequencing was PBMCs from the stem cell graft donor, taken from the stem cell graft. The receptors come from a human donor who donated a stem cell graft to a child with acute myeloid leukemia.

This clonotype appeared a few times. The chain has TRBV15 and TRBJ1-5; D gene unclear. The V end was cut by 3 bases, the J end by 4 bases, with 7 bases between. Per germline, CDR1 LNHNV and CDR2 YYDKDF (reference sequence). The CDR3 has 13 residues. The CDR3 DNA reads as TGTGCCACCAGCAGTAAACGGAATCAGCCCCAGCATTTT. Encoded protein: CATSSKRNQPQHF. Complete variable domain (other parts from reference TRBV15 and TRBJ1-5): DAMVIQNPRYQVTQFGKPVTLSCSQTLNHNVMYWYQQKSSQAPKLLFHYYDKDFNNEADTPDNFQSRRPNTSFCFLDIRSPGLGDTAMYLCATSSKRNQPQHFGDGTRLSIL.

This chain links TRBV29-1 with TRBJ2-7; D is unclear. Germline assignment: CDR1 SQVTM and CDR2 ANQGSEA. Trimming left V 6 bases short and J 2 bases short, with 14 bases between. The CDR3 is 13 residues long. The CDR3 loop is CSVALSPAYEQYF. The DNA for the CDR3 is TGCAGCGTGGCCCTCTCCCCGGCCTACGAGCAGTACTTC.

CDR3 coding DNA: TGCAGCGTTGCCGGGGGGCCTGGAAACACCATATATTTT. This sequence encodes CSVAGGPGNTIYF. The V gene is TRBV29-1, the J gene TRBJ1-3; maybe TRBD1 (6 bases). The CDR3 length is 13 residues. V shed 4 bases and J shed 2 bases, with 9 bases lying between them. Germline lookup yields CDR1 SQVTM and CDR2 ANQGSEA.

CDR3 DNA sequence: TGTGCCAGCAGGCAGGGGGTAGGAAACACCATATATTTT. Residues: CASRQGVGNTIYF. The chain uses TRBV12-3 or TRBV12-4 and TRBJ1-3; 7 positions match TRBD1. Trimming at V came to 6 bases and at J to 4 bases, leaving 3 bases not matched to a gene. The CDR3 spans 13 residues.

This clonotype was recorded many times. The chain employs TRBV29-1 and TRBJ2-3, with D perhaps TRBD2 (6 bases). The CDR3 sequence is 11 residues long. V was shortened by 8 bases and J by 5 bases, with 11 bases between the two germline ends. From germline, CDR1 is SQVTM and CDR2 ANQGSEA. CDR3 region: CSLRRGDTQYF. The CDR3, as DNA: TGCAGCCTAAGGCGGGGAGATACGCAGTATTTT.

This clonotype occurred many times. The chain employs TRBV12-3 or TRBV12-4 and TRBJ2-5; TRBD1 matches 9 bases. CDR3 length: 15 amino acids. Germline trimming cut 5 bases from V and 2 bases from J; bases unmatched to any gene: 6. This chain's CDR3 is CASSNGQGTQETQYF. CDR3 in DNA: TGTGCCAGCAGTAACGGACAGGGGACACAAGAGACCCAGTACTTC.

This clonotype has a handful of counts. This chain links TRBV7-3 with TRBJ2-1; 12 bases are a match to TRBD2. Germline CDR1 is SGHTA and CDR2 is FQGTGA. Unmatched junction bases numbered 4, after V lost 5 bases and J lost 5 bases. This CDR3 spans 15 amino acids. The CDR3 reads CASSPGTSGHNEQFF. Here the CDR3 DNA reads TGTGCCAGCAGCCCAGGGACTAGCGGGCACAATGAGCAGTTCTTC.

V and J are TRBV12-3 or TRBV12-4 and TRBJ2-1, with 9 positions matching TRBD2. The CDR3 length is 15 residues. Germline trimming cut 3 bases from V and 5 bases from J; bases unmatched to any gene: 5. This chain's CDR3 is CASSFFSGGNNEQFF. The CDR3 DNA follows: TGTGCCAGCAGTTTTTTTAGCGGGGGAAACAATGAGCAGTTCTTC.

This clonotype was picked up a small number of times. The rearrangement links TRBV5-1 to TRBJ2-1; D possibly corresponds to TRBD2 (5 bases). Deletions cut 0 bases from V and 5 bases from J, with 15 bases between. The CDR3 has 16 residues. CDR1 is SGHRS and CDR2 is YFSETQ in the germline V gene. CDR3 sequence reads: CASSLEGTLGNNEQFF. DNA of the CDR3: TGCGCCAGCAGCTTGGAGGGTACACTAGGCAACAATGAGCAGTTCTTC.

Comment on this clonotype: This may stem from a read error, because a much larger clone lies one nucleotide away. The V gene is TRBV10-3, the J gene TRBJ2-2; possible D gene TRBD1, 6 bases. CDR1 and CDR2 (germline): ENHRY, SYGVKD. Trimming shortened V by 3 bases and J by 1 base, and 9 bases separated the two germline ends. The CDR3 spans 15 residues. The CDR3, as DNA: TGTGCCATCAGTGACCCGGGACAGAACACCGGGGAGCTGTTTTTT. Translating it yields CAISDPGQNTGELFF.

The chain links TRBV2 to TRBJ2-5, with 10 bases that match TRBD2. The germline V gene has CDR1 SNHLY and CDR2 FYNNEI. V was clipped by 7 bases and J by 7 bases; unmatched bases: 6. This CDR3 spans 13 amino acids. The CDR3 loop reads CASILAGAGTQYF. CDR3 DNA sequence: TGTGCCAGCATTCTAGCGGGAGCCGGGACCCAGTACTTC.

The chain is built from TRBV20-1 and TRBJ2-7, with D possibly TRBD1 on 6 matching bases. Deletions cut 6 bases from V and 6 bases from J, with 24 bases between. This CDR3 is 15 amino acids long. CDR1 and CDR2 from the germline V gene are DFQATT and SNEGSKA (reference sequence). In DNA form, the CDR3 reads TGCAGTGCCGCCAACCCCACAGGGTTTTTGGCCGAGCAGTACTTC. Its protein is CSAANPTGFLAEQYF.

This clonotype has just a few counts. The V call is TRBV28, the J call TRBJ2-7; tentatively, D is TRBD1 (6 bases). This CDR3 contains 15 residues. CDR1 and CDR2 from the germline V gene are MDHEN and SYDVKM. Between the trimmed V and J ends, which lost 3 bases and 3 bases, there was a span of 15 bases. The CDR3 protein is CASSFMAGTIYEQYF. The DNA for the CDR3 is TGTGCCAGCAGTTTTATGGCAGGGACAATCTACGAGCAGTACTTC.

Only a few counts were recorded for this clonotype. This rearrangement joins TRBV4-1 to TRBJ2-1; D gene uncertain. This CDR3 has 16 amino acids. Germline V gene sequence: CDR1 MGHRA, CDR2 YSYEKL. With 0 bases removed from V and 5 bases from J, the gap between germline ends came to 14 bases. CDR3 sequence (DNA): TGCGCCAGCAGCCAAGACGGGCCTCCCTACGACAATGAGCAGTTCTTC. This encodes CASSQDGPPYDNEQFF.

This clonotype came up a few times. The DNA of the CDR3 is TGTGCCAGCAGTTCGCCCGGGACTAGCGGGACGATTGGCTTCTACAATGAGCAGTTCTTC. It translates to CASSSPGTSGTIGFYNEQFF. This chain joins TRBV27 and TRBJ2-1, with 13 bases fitting TRBD2. The CDR3 extends over 20 amino acids. Unmatched junction bases numbered 15, after V lost 4 bases and J lost 3 bases. The germline V gene has CDR1 MNHEY and CDR2 SMNVEV (reference sequence).

This clonotype was counted many times. The chain has TRBV20-1 and TRBJ2-3; D ambiguous. The CDR3 spans 12 residues. Germline V gene sequence: CDR1 DFQATT, CDR2 SNEGSKA (reference sequence). V was clipped by 2 bases and J by 5 bases, with 8 bases between them. CDR3 sequence: CSARLFGDTQYF. CDR3 sequence (DNA): TGCAGTGCTAGACTGTTTGGAGATACGCAGTATTTT.

This clonotype has only one observation. The chain uses TRBV7-2 and TRBJ2-7; no clear D gene. V was pared by 5 bases and J by 7 bases, with 21 bases between. Germline assignment: CDR1 SGHTA and CDR2 FQGNSA. The CDR3 extends over 15 amino acids. CDR3 in DNA: TGTGCCAGCAGCCGGACCTCGGGCCTCAGTTCGGAGCAGTACTTC. Amino acids: CASSRTSGLSSEQYF.

This clonotype was seen more than once but under ten times. This chain links TRBV6-1 with TRBJ2-2, with D perhaps TRBD1 (6 bases). The V end lost 5 bases, the J end lost 4 bases, and 17 bases lay between the germline ends. The V gene's germline CDR1 is MNHNS and CDR2 SASEGT. The CDR3 sequence is 16 residues long. The CDR3: CASSPTGSPFTGELFF. CDR3 DNA: TGTGCCAGCAGTCCGACAGGTTCCCCCTTCACCGGGGAGCTGTTTTTT.

This clonotype has just a few counts. V gene TRBV12-3 or TRBV12-4 combines with J gene TRBJ2-4, with TRBD2 matching 12 bases. With V trimmed by 4 bases and J by 5 bases, 9 bases remained unmatched. This CDR3 has 17 amino acids. In DNA, the CDR3 is TGTGCCAGCAGTTCGGCTAGCGGGAGGGCCAGAGAAAACATTCAGTACTTC. This sequence encodes CASSSASGRARENIQYF.

The CDR3 nucleotides read TGCGCCAGCACGGATGATGGGGCTGAAGCTTTCTTT. Protein sequence: CASTDDGAEAFF. V is TRBV5-1 and J is TRBJ1-1; D uncertain. The germline V gene encodes CDR1 SGHRS and CDR2 YFSETQ. This CDR3 spans 12 amino acids. V was trimmed by 6 bases and J by 6 bases, leaving 12 bases between them.

This clonotype occurred a few times. V gene TRBV3-1 combines with J gene TRBJ2-7; 11 nucleotides line up with TRBD2. V dropped 4 bases and J dropped 5; count of bases not matched to a gene: 10. CDR1 LGHDT and CDR2 YNNKEL come from the germline V gene (reference sequence). This CDR3 region has 16 residues. CDR3: CASSPWGLAVGDEQYF. In nucleotides, the CDR3 is TGTGCCAGCAGCCCCTGGGGACTAGCGGTTGGCGACGAGCAGTACTTC.

The chain recombines TRBV5-1 with TRBJ2-3; D ambiguous. CDR1 and CDR2 (germline): SGHRS, YFSETQ. Trimming took off 1 base at V and 2 bases at J, with 11 bases between the two ends. The CDR3 has 15 amino acids. DNA of the CDR3: TGCGCCAGCAGCTTGAAACTTCCGAACACAGATACGCAGTATTTT. Translating it yields CASSLKLPNTDTQYF.

This clonotype showed up many times. This chain connects TRBV29-1 to TRBJ2-7; D is unclear. Germline loops: CDR1 SQVTM, CDR2 ANQGSEA. V was pared by 4 bases and J by 0 bases, with 16 bases between. The CDR3 runs to 15 residues. The CDR3 here is CSVGFQASSSYEQYF. The CDR3 DNA reads TGCAGCGTTGGTTTTCAGGCGTCGAGCTCCTACGAGCAGTACTTC.

This clonotype was seen only a few times. The CDR3 protein is CSARTGYAYEQYF. For the CDR3, the DNA is TGCAGTGCTAGAACCGGGTACGCCTACGAGCAGTACTTC. The rearrangement uses TRBV20-1 and TRBJ2-7; D ambiguous. Germline CDR1 is DFQATT and CDR2 is SNEGSKA (reference sequence). Trimming shortened V by 2 bases and J by 2 bases, and 10 bases separated the two germline ends. The CDR3 sequence is 13 residues long.